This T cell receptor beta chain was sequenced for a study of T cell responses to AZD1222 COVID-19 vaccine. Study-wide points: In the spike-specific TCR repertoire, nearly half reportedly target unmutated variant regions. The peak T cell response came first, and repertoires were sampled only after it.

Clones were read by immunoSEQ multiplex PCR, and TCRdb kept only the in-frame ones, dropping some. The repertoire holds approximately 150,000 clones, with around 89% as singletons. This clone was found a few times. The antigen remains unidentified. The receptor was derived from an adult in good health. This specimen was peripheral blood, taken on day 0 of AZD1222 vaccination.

CDR3 protein: CASSYRDNSYEQYF. The CDR3 DNA follows: TGTGCCAGCAGTTACCGGGACAACTCCTACGAGCAGTACTTC. The chain couples TRBV6-2 or TRBV6-3 to TRBJ2-7, with D possibly TRBD1 on 6 matching bases. From germline, CDR1 is MNHEY and CDR2 SVGEGT. V was clipped by 2 bases and J by 0 bases, with 8 bases between them. The CDR3 extends over 14 amino acids.